This T cell receptor (beta chain) was documented in a study of blood T cell repertoires in COVID-19. Study-level information: PBMCs, B-cell-depleted T cells, or T cells provided the cDNA or gDNA that made up the material.

Authors' data handling: Reference gene primer amplification gave nucleated cell count estimates. The protocol was immunoSEQ multiplex PCR, while the TCRdb copy is restricted to in-frame clones and leaves out a portion. That table is the source of V, J and clone size, and D and trimming were worked out from the DNA. The sample carries roughly 50,000 clones, over 70% recorded once. The CDR3 totals 14 residues. With 2 bases removed from V and 7 bases from J, the gap between germline ends came to 14 bases. CDR1 is MNHEY, CDR2 SVGAGI, per germline. The sequencing sample was made of peripheral blood. V gene TRBV6-5 combines with J gene TRBJ1-2; TRBD1 might be the D (6 bases). This receptor was taken from a man aged 50-59 years with acute or convalescent COVID-19. The CDR3 spells CASSYGPGGAGYTF. CDR3 sequence (DNA): TGTGCCAGCAGTTACGGGCCGGGGGGGGCTGGCTACACCTTC.